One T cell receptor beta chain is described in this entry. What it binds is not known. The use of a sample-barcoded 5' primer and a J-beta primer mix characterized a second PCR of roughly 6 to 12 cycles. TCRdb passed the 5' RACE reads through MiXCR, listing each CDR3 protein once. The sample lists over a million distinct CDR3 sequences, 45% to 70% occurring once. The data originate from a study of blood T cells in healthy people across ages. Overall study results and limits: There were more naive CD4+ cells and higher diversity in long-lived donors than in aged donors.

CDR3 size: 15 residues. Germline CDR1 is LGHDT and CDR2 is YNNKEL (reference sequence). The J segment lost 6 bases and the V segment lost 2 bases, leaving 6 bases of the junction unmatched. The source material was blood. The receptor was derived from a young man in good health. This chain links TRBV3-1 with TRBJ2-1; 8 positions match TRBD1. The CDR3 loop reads CASSQLQGAANEQFF. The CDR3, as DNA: TGTGCCAGCAGCCAATTGCAGGGGGCGGCCAATGAGCAGTTCTTC.